This passage covers 32 T cell receptor beta chains from one sample sequenced in a study of shared clonotypes between healthy human individuals. The data were produced by immunoSEQ multiplex PCR, yet TCRdb's version contains in-frame clones alone and is incomplete. Of about 2.1 million clones listed, approximately 92% were seen once; the top ten hold approximately 1.7%. It was CD45RO-negative cells, positively selected for CCR7, that made up naive CD8 cells, with terminally differentiated effector memory CD45RA+ cells excluded. The specimen sequenced was naive CD8+ T cells from PBMCs. The receptor set was obtained from a man aged 18 to 35 in good health. Some clones in this sample may be carry-over from other donors' samples.

The V call is TRBV6-5, the J call TRBJ2-1; 10 bases agree with TRBD2. V dropped 5 bases and J dropped 6; count of bases not matched to a gene: 7. CDR1 and CDR2 from the germline V gene are MNHEY and SVGAGI. This CDR3 has 15 amino acids. Here the CDR3 DNA reads TGTGCCAGCAGTATAGGGACTAGCGCCCCCAATGAGCAGTTCTTC. This codes for CASSIGTSAPNEQFF.

The chain uses TRBV25-1 and TRBJ2-3; TRBD2 might be the D (5 bases). The germline V gene encodes CDR1 MGHDK and CDR2 SYGVNS. V lost 6 bases and J lost 6, with 7 bases in between. CDR3 size: 11 residues. CDR3 sequence: CASSRGDTQYF. The CDR3 DNA reads as TGTGCCAGCAGCCGAGGGGATACGCAGTATTTT.

The chain couples TRBV28 to TRBJ1-1, with D maybe TRBD1 (5 bases). The CDR3 runs 14 residues. Per germline, CDR1 MDHEN and CDR2 SYDVKM. The V end was cut by 6 bases, the J end by 5 bases, with 16 bases between. CDR3 amino acids: CASSLQGEETEAFF. The CDR3 nucleotides read TGTGCCAGCAGCCTGCAGGGTGAGGAGACTGAAGCTTTCTTT.

The chain links TRBV2 to TRBJ2-1; D uncertain. Germline V CDR1 and CDR2: SNHLY, FYNNEI. The CDR3 runs to 11 residues. V was cut by 6 bases and J by 8 bases, with 8 bases left in between. CDR3 loop: CASSDADEQFF. CDR3 nucleotide sequence: TGTGCCAGCAGCGACGCAGATGAGCAGTTCTTC.

A word on this clone: The sample carries other DNA sequences with the same CDR3. J is TRBJ2-7 and V is TRBV28; no definite D call. CDR1 is MDHEN, CDR2 SYDVKM, per germline. The CDR3 extends over 11 amino acids. The ends were cut back, 6 bases at V and 4 bases at J, with 7 bases in the middle. In DNA, the CDR3 is TGTGCCAGCAGGAGGTCGTACGAGCAGTACTTC. Residues: CASRRSYEQYF. Full variable domain (outside the CDR3, taken from reference TRBV28 and TRBJ2-7): DVKVTQSSRYLVKRTGEKVFLECVQDMDHENMFWYRQDPGLGLRLIYFSYDVKMKEKGDIPEGYSVSREKKERFSLILESASTNQTSMYLCASRRSYEQYFGPGTRLTVT.

The chain links TRBV18 to TRBJ1-1; D is perhaps TRBD1 (5 bases). Germline V lookup: CDR1 KGHSH, CDR2 LQKENI. This CDR3 spans 14 amino acids. Trimming took 3 bases from V and 6 from J, leaving 14 bases between them. DNA for the CDR3: TGTGCCAGCTCACCGGGACGGGAGATACCTGAAGCTTTCTTT. This encodes CASSPGREIPEAFF.

A single count supports this clone. This rearrangement joins TRBV6-1 to TRBJ1-5; no reliable D call. V lost 8 bases to trimming and J lost 3 bases, with 17 bases between them. Germline assignment: CDR1 MNHNS and CDR2 SASEGT. The CDR3 consists of 15 residues. The CDR3 region is CASDISRQVNQPQHF. Here the CDR3 DNA reads TGTGCCAGCGATATCTCCCGGCAGGTCAATCAGCCCCAGCATTTT.

This clone was recorded a few times. V is TRBV5-1 and J is TRBJ1-1; no reliable D call. The V end lost 4 bases, the J end lost 6 bases, and 10 bases lay between the germline ends. Germline V gene data show CDR1 as SGHRS and CDR2 as YFSETQ. The CDR3 is made up of 12 amino acids. Here the CDR3 DNA reads TGCGCCAGCAGCCCCGGATCACCTGAAGCTTTCTTT. Protein product: CASSPGSPEAFF.

The V gene is TRBV10-3, the J gene TRBJ1-1; tentative D call: TRBD1 (5 bases). V lost 3 bases and J 4 bases, leaving 9 bases between the germline ends. Germline V gives CDR1 ENHRY, CDR2 SYGVKD. This CDR3 contains 13 residues. The chain's CDR3 is CAISDGGATEAFF. CDR3 bases: TGTGCCATCAGTGATGGGGGAGCCACTGAAGCTTTCTTT.

The chain has TRBV4-3 and TRBJ2-1; 8 nucleotides line up with TRBD2. The CDR3 loop spans 15 amino acids. Losses at the gene ends were 4 bases for V and 4 bases for J; bases not matched to a gene: 6. Germline V gene lookup returns CDR1 LGHNA and CDR2 YSLEER. The CDR3 DNA reads TGCGCCAGCAGCCGACAGCGGGAGAGTTACAATGAGCAGTTCTTC. Its translation: CASSRQRESYNEQFF.

The genes are TRBV30 and TRBJ2-7, with TRBD1 matching 8 bases. Germline trimming cut 0 bases from V and 0 bases from J; bases unmatched to any gene: 4. Germline V CDR1 and CDR2: GTSNPN, SVGIG (reference sequence). This CDR3 has 15 amino acids. CDR3 amino acids: CAWSVGQGISYEQYF. CDR3 nucleotide sequence: TGTGCCTGGAGTGTAGGACAGGGTATCTCCTACGAGCAGTACTTC.

This clone was seen a single time. The same CDR3 can be traced to other DNA sequences in this sample. The chain joins TRBV27 to TRBJ2-1; the D is unclear. The germline gives CDR1 MNHEY, CDR2 SMNVEV (reference sequence). V was pared by 2 bases and J by 3 bases, with 5 bases between. The CDR3 loop spans 13 amino acids. The CDR3 is CASSLRHYNEQFF. The CDR3 coding sequence is TGTGCCAGCAGTTTAAGGCACTACAATGAGCAGTTCTTC.

The chain recombines TRBV27 with TRBJ1-2; D perhaps matches TRBD1 (6 bases). The germline V gene has CDR1 MNHEY and CDR2 SMNVEV (reference sequence). CDR3 size: 20 residues. Trimming shortened V by 4 bases and J by 0 bases, and 27 bases separated the two germline ends. The CDR3 sequence: CASSSRGDTEEGRPNYGYTF. The DNA of the CDR3 is TGTGCCAGCAGTTCAAGGGGGGACACCGAGGAGGGGCGTCCTAACTATGGCTACACCTTC.

The genes are TRBV19 and TRBJ2-7; 7 positions match TRBD1. V was clipped by 7 bases and J by 1 base; unmatched bases: 7. CDR1 and CDR2 from the germline V gene are LNHDA and SQIVND (reference sequence). There are 14 residues in the CDR3. The CDR3 nucleotides are TGTGCCAGTATGATGGCAGGGGGTTCCTACGAGCAGTACTTC. This sequence encodes CASMMAGGSYEQYF.

The rearrangement joins TRBV5-1 to TRBJ2-7; D ambiguous. This CDR3 spans 14 amino acids. The germline V gene has CDR1 SGHRS and CDR2 YFSETQ. V was shortened by 0 bases and J by 2 bases, with 9 bases between the two germline ends. The CDR3 nucleotides read TGCGCCAGCAGCTTGGAAGGCAGTCCCTACGAGCAGTACTTC. Encoded protein: CASSLEGSPYEQYF.

This chain connects TRBV7-9 to TRBJ2-6; D is ambiguous. The V gene lost 5 bases and the J gene lost 2 bases, with 10 bases spanning the gap. This CDR3 is 15 amino acids long. The germline V gene has CDR1 SEHNR and CDR2 FQNEAQ (reference sequence). Here the CDR3 DNA reads TGTGCCAGCAGCCCGAGACATCCTGGGGCCAACGTCCTGACTTTC. Its translation is CASSPRHPGANVLTF.

Remarks on this clone: This probably arose from a read error, given a far larger clone one base away. The rearrangement joins TRBV4-2 to TRBJ1-5, with 7 bases identical to TRBD1. Germline CDR1 LGHNA, CDR2 YNFKEQ. V lost 3 bases to trimming and J lost 0 bases; unmatched junction nucleotides: 2. The CDR3 loop spans 15 amino acids. As DNA, the CDR3 is TGTGCCAGCAGCCAGACAGGGTATAGCAATCAGCCCCAGCATTTT. It yields the protein CASSQTGYSNQPQHF.

The chain employs TRBV7-2 and TRBJ2-1; the D call may be TRBD1 or TRBD2 (7 bases each). Germline values: CDR1 SGHTA, CDR2 FQGNSA. The CDR3 spans 15 residues. Trimming removed 2 bases from V and 1 base from J, with 9 bases in between. The CDR3 loop reads CASSLQGGSYNEQFF. In DNA form, the CDR3 reads TGTGCCAGCAGCTTACAGGGGGGGTCCTACAATGAGCAGTTCTTC.

The chain combines TRBV4-2 with TRBJ2-7; 9 bases are shared with TRBD2. From germline, CDR1 is LGHNA and CDR2 YNFKEQ. Unmatched junction bases numbered 14, after V lost 0 bases and J lost 5 bases. CDR3 length: 18 amino acids. CDR3 coding DNA: TGTGCCAGCAGCCAAGACTTAGCGGGAGCCATTTCGGGGGACGAGCAGTACTTC. Amino acids: CASSQDLAGAISGDEQYF.

The CDR3 coding sequence is TGTGCCAGCAGCCCGGGGGGCGGGCAGCCCCAGCATTTT. Protein product: CASSPGGGQPQHF. The chain uses TRBV11-2 and TRBJ1-5, with D perhaps TRBD1 (6 bases). CDR3 length: 13 residues. Germline-derived CDR1 and CDR2 are SGHAT and FQNNGV. V lost 5 bases to trimming and J lost 7 bases, with 12 bases between them. The full variable domain, in which reference TRBV11-2 and TRBJ1-5 provide the parts outside the CDR3, is EAGVAQSPRYKIIEKRQSVAFWCNPISGHATLYWYQQILGQGPKLLIQFQNNGVVDDSQLPKDRFSAERLKGVDSTLKIQPAKLEDSAVYLCASSPGGGQPQHFGDGTRLSIL.

The chain carries TRBV4-2 and TRBJ2-1, with 7 nucleotides matching TRBD2. Germline-derived CDR1 and CDR2 are LGHNA and YNFKEQ. V dropped 1 base and J dropped 9; count of bases not matched to a gene: 6. CDR3 length: 14 residues. CDR3 nucleotide sequence: TGTGCCAGCAGCCAAGGGACTAGTGCTCCTGAGCAGTTCTTC. Its protein is CASSQGTSAPEQFF.

The chain has TRBV4-3 and TRBJ2-7; either TRBD1 or TRBD2 may fit D (6 bases each). In germline, CDR1 is LGHNA, CDR2 YSLEER. The CDR3 is 16 residues long. V lost 1 base to trimming and J lost 0 bases, with 13 bases between them. Here the CDR3 DNA reads TGCGCCAGCAGCCAAGTTCCCGGGGGCGCCTCCTACGAGCAGTACTTC. This sequence encodes CASSQVPGGASYEQYF.

V is TRBV7-9 and J is TRBJ2-7; 9 positions match TRBD2. The CDR3 is made up of 16 amino acids. Per the germline V gene, CDR1 is SEHNR and CDR2 is FQNEAQ (reference sequence). The J segment lost 0 bases and the V segment lost 5 bases, leaving 8 bases of the junction unmatched. CDR3 loop: CASSPRDSGSSYEQYF. The CDR3 nucleotides are TGTGCCAGCAGCCCCCGGGATAGCGGGAGCTCCTACGAGCAGTACTTC.

Worth noting for this clone: At the DNA level, this CDR3 is encoded by other sequences in the same sample as well. The V and J genes are TRBV7-9 and TRBJ2-1; D remains ambiguous. The CDR3 length is 13 residues. Germline CDR1 SEHNR, CDR2 FQNEAQ (reference sequence). Trimming shortened V by 5 bases and J by 5 bases, and 10 bases separated the two germline ends. The CDR3 sequence: CASSPGGHNEQFF. CDR3 nucleotide sequence: TGTGCCAGCAGCCCCGGTGGGCACAATGAGCAGTTCTTC.

The chain is built from TRBV2 and TRBJ1-1; the match to TRBD1 covers 7 bases. V was pared by 8 bases and J by 0 bases, with 6 bases of the junction left unmatched. The length of the CDR3 is 14 residues. Germline V gives CDR1 SNHLY, CDR2 FYNNEI. Here the CDR3 reads CASDGTAMNTEAFF. The DNA for the CDR3 is TGTGCCAGCGACGGGACAGCCATGAACACTGAAGCTTTCTTT.

About this clone itself: It may be a read error: a sequence one base away is much more abundant. DNA of the CDR3: TGTGCCAGCAGCTTATGGGCCTACGAGCAGTACTTC. It specifies CASSLWAYEQYF. The rearrangement uses TRBV7-9 and TRBJ2-7; no clear D. The CDR3 length is 12 residues. V was shortened by 2 bases and J by 2 bases, with 4 bases between the two germline ends. The germline V gene has CDR1 SEHNR and CDR2 FQNEAQ (reference sequence).

This chain connects TRBV27 to TRBJ2-7; no clear D gene. This CDR3 has 15 residues. Germline CDR1 and CDR2: MNHEY and SMNVEV (reference sequence). The ends were cut back, 0 bases at V and 2 bases at J, with 11 bases in the middle. CDR3 sequence (DNA): TGTGCCAGCAGTTTATCAGGGTTTGGAGCCTACGAGCAGTACTTC. Its translation is CASSLSGFGAYEQYF.

The chain joins TRBV6-6 to TRBJ2-3; TRBD1 or TRBD2 may be the D gene (6 bases each). Per germline, CDR1 MNHNY and CDR2 SVGAGI (reference sequence). The ends were cut back, 3 bases at V and 8 bases at J, with 12 bases in the middle. CDR3 length: 13 amino acids. The CDR3 is CASSYPEGVTQYF. The CDR3 nucleotides read TGTGCCAGCAGTTATCCGGAGGGGGTTACGCAGTATTTT.

J is TRBJ1-5 and V is TRBV7-8; 8 bases agree with TRBD1. Germline V gives CDR1 SGHVS, CDR2 FQNEAQ. V lost 2 bases and J lost 3; bases outside the gene matches: 6. CDR3 length equals 16 residues. The chain's CDR3 is CASSLSQGGNNQPQHF. The CDR3 DNA reads as TGTGCCAGCAGCTTATCACAGGGGGGAAACAATCAGCCCCAGCATTTT.

This sequence joins TRBV4-1 and TRBJ1-5; no clear D. This CDR3 is 15 amino acids long. Trimming took 0 bases from V and 1 from J, leaving 7 bases between them. In germline, CDR1 is MGHRA, CDR2 YSYEKL. CDR3 coding DNA: TGCGCCAGCAGCCAAGATGAGAACAGCAATCAGCCCCAGCATTTT. Its translation: CASSQDENSNQPQHF.

The chain has TRBV27 and TRBJ2-6; D is ambiguous. CDR1 MNHEY and CDR2 SMNVEV come from the germline V gene (reference sequence). The CDR3 loop spans 16 amino acids. V was clipped by 3 bases and J by 0 bases, with 9 bases between them. The CDR3 sequence is CASSFITDSGANVLTF. The CDR3 DNA reads as TGTGCCAGCAGTTTTATTACAGACTCTGGGGCCAACGTCCTGACTTTC. The full variable domain, completed using reference TRBV27 and TRBJ2-6, is EAQVTQNPRYLITVTGKKLTVTCSQNMNHEYMSWYRQDPGLGLRQIYYSMNVEVTDKGDVPEGYKVSRKEKRNFPLILESPSPNQTSLYFCASSFITDSGANVLTFGAGSRLTVL.

The count of this clone is one. The V call is TRBV7-8, the J call TRBJ2-1; D is uncertain. CDR3 size: 14 residues. The V gene lost 2 bases and the J gene lost 0 bases, with 5 bases spanning the gap. Looked up from germline, CDR1 is SGHVS and CDR2 is FQNEAQ. This CDR3 reads CASSLLSSYNEQFF. The CDR3, as DNA: TGTGCCAGCAGCTTATTAAGCTCCTACAATGAGCAGTTCTTC.